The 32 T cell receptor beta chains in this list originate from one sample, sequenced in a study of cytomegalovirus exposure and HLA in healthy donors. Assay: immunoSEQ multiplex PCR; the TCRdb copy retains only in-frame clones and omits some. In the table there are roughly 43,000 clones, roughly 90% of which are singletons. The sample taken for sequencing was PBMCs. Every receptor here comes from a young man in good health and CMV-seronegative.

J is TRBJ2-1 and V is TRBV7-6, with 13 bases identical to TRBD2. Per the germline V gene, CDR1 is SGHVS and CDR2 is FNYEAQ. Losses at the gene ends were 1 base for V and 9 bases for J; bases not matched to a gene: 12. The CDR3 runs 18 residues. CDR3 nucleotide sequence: TGTGCCAGCAGCTTAGGGGTCCCTACTAGCGGGGGGGCAGGTGAGCAGTTCTTC. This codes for CASSLGVPTSGGAGEQFF.

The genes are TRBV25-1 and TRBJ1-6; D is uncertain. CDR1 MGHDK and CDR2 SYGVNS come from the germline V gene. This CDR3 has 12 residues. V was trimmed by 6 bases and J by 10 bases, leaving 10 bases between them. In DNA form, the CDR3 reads TGTGCCAGCAGGGAGGGTGGATCACCCCTCCACTTT. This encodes CASREGGSPLHF.

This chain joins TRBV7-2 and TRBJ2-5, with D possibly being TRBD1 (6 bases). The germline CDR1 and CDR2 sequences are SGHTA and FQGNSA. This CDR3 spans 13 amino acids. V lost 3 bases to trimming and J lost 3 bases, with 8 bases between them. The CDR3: CASSLDSKETQYF. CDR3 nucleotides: TGTGCCAGCAGCTTGGACAGTAAAGAGACCCAGTACTTC. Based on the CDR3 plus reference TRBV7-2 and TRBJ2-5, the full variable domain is GAGVSQSPSNKVTEKGKDVELRCDPISGHTALYWYRQSLGQGLEFLIYFQGNSAPDKSGLPSDRFSAERTGGSVSTLTIQRTQQEDSAVYLCASSLDSKETQYFGPGTRLLVL.

CDR3 in DNA: TGTGCCACCAGTCCCGCAAGCCTCTACGAGCAGTACTTC. Translation: CATSPASLYEQYF. The V and J genes are TRBV15 and TRBJ2-5, with D hard to call. The J call may be faulty, since TRBJ2-7 better matches the DNA end. The CDR3 spans 13 residues. Germline loops: CDR1 LNHNV, CDR2 YYDKDF (reference sequence).

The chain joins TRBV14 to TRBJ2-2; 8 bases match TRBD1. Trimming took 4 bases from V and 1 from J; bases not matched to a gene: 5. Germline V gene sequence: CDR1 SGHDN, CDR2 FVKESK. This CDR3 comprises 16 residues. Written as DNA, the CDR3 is TGTGCCAGCAGCCCCCCGGACAGGGTGAACACCGGGGAGCTGTTTTTT. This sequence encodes CASSPPDRVNTGELFF.

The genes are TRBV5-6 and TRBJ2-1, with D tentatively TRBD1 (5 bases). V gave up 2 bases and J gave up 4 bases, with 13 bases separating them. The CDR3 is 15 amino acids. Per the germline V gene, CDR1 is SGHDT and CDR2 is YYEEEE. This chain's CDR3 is CASSFYRTRYNEQFF. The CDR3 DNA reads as TGTGCCAGCAGCTTTTACAGGACACGATACAATGAGCAGTTCTTC.

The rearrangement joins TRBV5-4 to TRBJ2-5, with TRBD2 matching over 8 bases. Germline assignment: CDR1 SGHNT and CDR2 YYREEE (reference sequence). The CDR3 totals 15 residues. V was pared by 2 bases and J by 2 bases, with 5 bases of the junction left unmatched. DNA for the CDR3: TGTGCCAGCAGCTTAACGGGGGGGCCACAAGAGACCCAGTACTTC. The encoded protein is CASSLTGGPQETQYF.

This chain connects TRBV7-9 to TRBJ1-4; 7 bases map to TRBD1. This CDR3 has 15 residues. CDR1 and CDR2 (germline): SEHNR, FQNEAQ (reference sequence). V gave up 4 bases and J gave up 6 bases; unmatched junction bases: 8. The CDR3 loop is CASSSGQSGDEKLFF. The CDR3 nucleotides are TGTGCCAGCAGCTCGGGACAGTCGGGCGATGAAAAACTGTTTTTT.

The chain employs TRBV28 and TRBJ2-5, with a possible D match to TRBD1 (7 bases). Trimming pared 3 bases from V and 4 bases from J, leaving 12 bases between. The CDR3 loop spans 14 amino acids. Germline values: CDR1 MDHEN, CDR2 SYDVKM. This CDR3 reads CASSFKEGAETQYF. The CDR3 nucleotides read TGTGCCAGCAGTTTCAAGGAGGGGGCAGAGACCCAGTACTTC.

Written as DNA, the CDR3 is TGCAGCGTTAGTGACTTAGGGAACACTGAAGCTTTCTTT. It yields the protein CSVSDLGNTEAFF. This chain uses TRBV29-1 with TRBJ1-1; D unclear. This CDR3 has 13 residues. Germline V lookup: CDR1 SQVTM, CDR2 ANQGSEA. Deletions cut 5 bases from V and 1 base from J, with 11 bases between. The complete variable domain, with remaining parts taken from reference TRBV29-1 and TRBJ1-1, reads SAVISQKPSRDICQRGTSLTIQCQVDSQVTMMFWYRQQPGQSLTLIATANQGSEATYESGFVIDKFPISRPNLTFSTLTVSNMSPEDSSIYLCSVSDLGNTEAFFGQGTRLTVV.

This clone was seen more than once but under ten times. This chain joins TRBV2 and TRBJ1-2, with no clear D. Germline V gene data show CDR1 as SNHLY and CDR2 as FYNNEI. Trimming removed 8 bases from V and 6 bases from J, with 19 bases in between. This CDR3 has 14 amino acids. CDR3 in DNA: TGTGCCAGCGTCGTATCGGGGTATACGAATGGCTACACCTTC. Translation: CASVVSGYTNGYTF.

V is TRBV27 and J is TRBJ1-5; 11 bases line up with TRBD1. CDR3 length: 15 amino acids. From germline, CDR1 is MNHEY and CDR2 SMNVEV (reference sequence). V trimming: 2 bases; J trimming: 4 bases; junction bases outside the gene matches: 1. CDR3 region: CASSLGTGGNQPQHF. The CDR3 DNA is TGTGCCAGCAGTTTAGGGACAGGGGGAAATCAGCCCCAGCATTTT.

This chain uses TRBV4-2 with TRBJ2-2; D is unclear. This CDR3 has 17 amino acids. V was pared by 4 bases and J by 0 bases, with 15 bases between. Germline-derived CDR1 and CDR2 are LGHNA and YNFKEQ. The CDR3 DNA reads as TGTGCCAGCAGCCCGAGCGTGGAGATTTCGAACACCGGGGAGCTGTTTTTT. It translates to CASSPSVEISNTGELFF.

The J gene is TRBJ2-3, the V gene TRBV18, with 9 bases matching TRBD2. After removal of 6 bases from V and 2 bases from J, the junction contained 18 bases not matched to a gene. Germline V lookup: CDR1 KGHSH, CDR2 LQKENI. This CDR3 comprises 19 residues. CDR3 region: CASSPTSGQIPGTTDTQYF. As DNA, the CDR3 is TGTGCCAGCTCTCCTACTAGCGGGCAAATCCCCGGGACCACAGATACGCAGTATTTT.

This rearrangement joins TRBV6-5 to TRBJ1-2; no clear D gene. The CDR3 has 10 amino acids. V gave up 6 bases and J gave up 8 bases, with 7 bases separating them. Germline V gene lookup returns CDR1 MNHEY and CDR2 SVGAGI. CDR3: CASRAVGYTF. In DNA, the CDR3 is TGTGCCAGCAGGGCTGTCGGCTACACCTTC.

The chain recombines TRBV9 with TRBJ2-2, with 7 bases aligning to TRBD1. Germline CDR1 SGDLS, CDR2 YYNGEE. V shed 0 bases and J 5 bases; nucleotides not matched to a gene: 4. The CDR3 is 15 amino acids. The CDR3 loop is CASSVETGSTGELFF. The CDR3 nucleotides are TGTGCCAGCAGCGTAGAGACAGGGAGTACCGGGGAGCTGTTTTTT.

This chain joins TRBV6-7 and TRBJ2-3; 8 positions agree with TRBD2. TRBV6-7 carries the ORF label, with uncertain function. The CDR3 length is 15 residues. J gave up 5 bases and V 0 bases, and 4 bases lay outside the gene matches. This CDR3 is CASSYSSGGLDTQYF. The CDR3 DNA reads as TGTGCCAGCAGTTACTCGAGCGGGGGTTTAGATACGCAGTATTTT.

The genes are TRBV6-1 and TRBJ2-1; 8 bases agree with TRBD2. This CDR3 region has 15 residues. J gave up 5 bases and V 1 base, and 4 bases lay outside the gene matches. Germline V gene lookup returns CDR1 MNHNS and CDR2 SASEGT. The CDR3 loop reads CASSEVSGIHNEQFF. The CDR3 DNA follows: TGTGCCAGCAGTGAAGTTAGCGGGATCCACAATGAGCAGTTCTTC.

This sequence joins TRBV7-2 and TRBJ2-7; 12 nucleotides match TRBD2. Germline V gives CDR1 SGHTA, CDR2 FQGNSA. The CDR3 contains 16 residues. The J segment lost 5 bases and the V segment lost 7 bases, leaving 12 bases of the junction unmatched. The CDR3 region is CASIHRLAGVVDEQYF. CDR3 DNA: TGTGCCAGCATCCACAGACTAGCGGGAGTTGTCGACGAGCAGTACTTC.

CDR3 sequence reads: CASSPPSGTGAYEQYF. DNA of the CDR3: TGTGCCAGCTCACCACCGAGCGGGACAGGGGCCTACGAGCAGTACTTC. The genes are TRBV18 and TRBJ2-7; 10 bases line up with TRBD1. J was trimmed by 2 bases and V by 0 bases; bases with no gene match: 4. The CDR3 runs 16 residues. Germline V gene lookup returns CDR1 KGHSH and CDR2 LQKENI.

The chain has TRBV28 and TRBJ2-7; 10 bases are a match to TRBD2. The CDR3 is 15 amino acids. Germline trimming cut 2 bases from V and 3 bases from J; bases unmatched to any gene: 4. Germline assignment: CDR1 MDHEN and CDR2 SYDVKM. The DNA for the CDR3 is TGTGCCAGCAGTTTAGGGGTAGCGGGGGGCTACGAGCAGTACTTC. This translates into CASSLGVAGGYEQYF.

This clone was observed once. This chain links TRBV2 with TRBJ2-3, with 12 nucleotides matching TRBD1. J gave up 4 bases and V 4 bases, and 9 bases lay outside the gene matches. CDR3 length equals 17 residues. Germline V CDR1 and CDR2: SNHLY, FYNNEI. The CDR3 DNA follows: TGTGCCAGCAGTGGTACCTCCGGGACAGGGGGCTCAGATACGCAGTATTTT. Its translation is CASSGTSGTGGSDTQYF. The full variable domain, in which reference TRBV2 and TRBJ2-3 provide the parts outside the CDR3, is EPEVTQTPSHQVTQMGQEVILRCVPISNHLYFYWYRQILGQKVEFLVSFYNNEISEKSEIFDDQFSVERPDGSNFTLKIRSTKLEDSAMYFCASSGTSGTGGSDTQYFGPGTRLTVL.

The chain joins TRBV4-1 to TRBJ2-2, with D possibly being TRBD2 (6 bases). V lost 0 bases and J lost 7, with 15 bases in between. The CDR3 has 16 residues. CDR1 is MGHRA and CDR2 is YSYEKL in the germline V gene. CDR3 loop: CASSQDRELVDGELFF. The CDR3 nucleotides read TGCGCCAGCAGCCAAGATCGGGAGTTAGTCGACGGGGAGCTGTTTTTT.

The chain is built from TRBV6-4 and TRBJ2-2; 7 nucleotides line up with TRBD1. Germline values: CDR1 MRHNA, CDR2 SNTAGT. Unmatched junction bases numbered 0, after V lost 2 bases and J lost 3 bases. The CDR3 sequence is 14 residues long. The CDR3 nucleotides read TGTGCCAGCAGTGACAGGGGGCACACCGGGGAGCTGTTTTTT. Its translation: CASSDRGHTGELFF.

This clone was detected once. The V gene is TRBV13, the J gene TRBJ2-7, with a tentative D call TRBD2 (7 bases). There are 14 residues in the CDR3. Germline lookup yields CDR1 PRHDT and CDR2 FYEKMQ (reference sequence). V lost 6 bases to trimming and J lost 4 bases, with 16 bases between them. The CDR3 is CASSQPQGLYEQYF. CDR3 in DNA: TGTGCCAGCAGTCAGCCACAGGGACTATACGAGCAGTACTTC.

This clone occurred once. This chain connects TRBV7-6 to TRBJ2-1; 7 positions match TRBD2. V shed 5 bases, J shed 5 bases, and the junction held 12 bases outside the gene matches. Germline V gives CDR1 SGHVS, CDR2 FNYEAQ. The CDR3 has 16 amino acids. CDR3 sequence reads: CASSQGLAGVNNEQFF. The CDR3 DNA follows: TGTGCCAGCAGCCAGGGCTTGGCGGGAGTCAACAATGAGCAGTTCTTC. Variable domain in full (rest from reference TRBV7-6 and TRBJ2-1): GAGVSQSPRYKVTKRGQDVALRCDPISGHVSLYWYRQALGQGPEFLTYFNYEAQQDKSGLPNDRFSAERPEGSISTLTIQRTEQRDSAMYRCASSQGLAGVNNEQFFGPGTRLTVL.

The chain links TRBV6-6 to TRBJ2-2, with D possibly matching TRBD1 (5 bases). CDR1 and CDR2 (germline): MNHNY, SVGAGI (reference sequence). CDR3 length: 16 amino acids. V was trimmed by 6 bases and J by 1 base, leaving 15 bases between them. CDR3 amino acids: CASRPPGKENTGELFF. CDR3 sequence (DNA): TGTGCCAGCAGACCTCCAGGGAAAGAGAACACCGGGGAGCTGTTTTTT.

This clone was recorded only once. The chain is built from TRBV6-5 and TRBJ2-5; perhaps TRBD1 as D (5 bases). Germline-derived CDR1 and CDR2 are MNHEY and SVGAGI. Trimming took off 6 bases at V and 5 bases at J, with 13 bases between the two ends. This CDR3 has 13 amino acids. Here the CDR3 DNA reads TGTGCCAGCAGCAGGACAATTGGGGAGACCCAGTACTTC. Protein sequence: CASSRTIGETQYF.

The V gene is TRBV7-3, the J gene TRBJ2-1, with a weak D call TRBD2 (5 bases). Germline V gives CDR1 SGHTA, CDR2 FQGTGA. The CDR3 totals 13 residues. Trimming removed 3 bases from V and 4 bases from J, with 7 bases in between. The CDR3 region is CASSLDSYNEQFF. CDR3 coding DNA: TGTGCCAGCAGCTTGGACTCTTACAATGAGCAGTTCTTC.

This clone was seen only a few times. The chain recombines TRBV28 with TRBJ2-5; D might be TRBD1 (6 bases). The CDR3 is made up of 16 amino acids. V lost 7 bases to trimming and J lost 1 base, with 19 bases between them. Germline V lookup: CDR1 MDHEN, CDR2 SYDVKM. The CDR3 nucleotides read TGTGCCAGCAATCAACAGGGCGTGACTCCCCAAGAGACCCAGTACTTC. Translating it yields CASNQQGVTPQETQYF.

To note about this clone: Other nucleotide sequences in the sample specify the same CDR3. The chain's CDR3 is CASSAGTVQETQYF. As DNA, the CDR3 is TGCGCCAGCAGCGCCGGGACAGTTCAAGAGACCCAGTACTTC. V usage is TRBV5-1 and J usage is TRBJ2-5, with 7 positions matching TRBD1. CDR3 size: 14 residues. The V gene's germline CDR1 is SGHRS and CDR2 YFSETQ. J gave up 2 bases and V 4 bases, and 5 bases lay outside the gene matches.

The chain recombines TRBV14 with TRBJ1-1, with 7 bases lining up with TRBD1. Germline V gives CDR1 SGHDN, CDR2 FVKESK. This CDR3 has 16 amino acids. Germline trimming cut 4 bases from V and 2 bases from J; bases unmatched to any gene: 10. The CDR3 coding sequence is TGTGCCAGCAGCCCAGTGGGTCGACAGGGAAACACTGAAGCTTTCTTT. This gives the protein CASSPVGRQGNTEAFF.